Each of the 10 T cell receptor beta chains below was sequenced from the same sample in a study of neoadjuvant anti-PD-1 for oral cavity cancer. TCRdb's copy holds only in-frame clones and misses some; the assay was immunoSEQ multiplex PCR. This sample carries about 79,000 clones, about 86% of them seen once, and the ten largest clones take 3% to 3.5%. The specimen comprised PBMCs, sampled before nivolumab (anti-PD-1) treatment. These TCRs come from a person aged 35-80 years with oral cavity squamous cell carcinoma.

J is TRBJ1-1 and V is TRBV7-3; no clear D gene. Per germline, CDR1 SGHTA and CDR2 FQGTGA. Trimming cost V 1 base and J 4 bases, with 7 bases left between them. There are 13 residues in the CDR3. CDR3 amino acids: CASSLNRGTEAFF. The DNA for the CDR3 is TGTGCCAGCAGCTTAAATCGGGGCACTGAAGCTTTCTTT.

The chain combines TRBV6-5 with TRBJ2-3; possibly TRBD1 or TRBD2 for D (5 bases each). V was pared by 6 bases and J by 10 bases, with 17 bases between. The length of the CDR3 is 13 residues. The germline CDR1 and CDR2 sequences are MNHEY and SVGAGI. The DNA for the CDR3 is TGTGCCAGCAGCCTCGCCATGGGGGATGCGCAGTATTTT. This codes for CASSLAMGDAQYF.

The genes are TRBV6-5 and TRBJ2-7, with D possibly matching TRBD2 (5 bases). Germline V CDR1 and CDR2: MNHEY, SVGAGI. The V gene lost 8 bases and the J gene lost 2 bases, with 16 bases spanning the gap. CDR3 length: 14 amino acids. The CDR3, as DNA: TGTGCCAGCGGCACGGGAATCACCACCTACGAGCAGTACTTC. This translates into CASGTGITTYEQYF.

This chain uses TRBV30 with TRBJ2-1, with 7 bases fitting TRBD2. There are 12 residues in the CDR3. Trimming cost V 6 bases and J 7 bases; bases outside gene matches: 6. The V gene's germline CDR1 is GTSNPN and CDR2 SVGIG (reference sequence). The CDR3 DNA reads as TGTGCCTGCCTAAGGGGAGGGAATGAGCAGTTCTTC. Its translation is CACLRGGNEQFF.

This chain connects TRBV4-1 to TRBJ1-1; D gene uncertain. Germline V gives CDR1 MGHRA, CDR2 YSYEKL. The CDR3 contains 16 residues. Trimming took off 1 base at V and 1 base at J, with 13 bases between the two ends. The CDR3 loop reads CASSQGTLKTNTEAFF. The CDR3 DNA follows: TGCGCCAGCAGCCAAGGGACCCTGAAAACGAACACTGAAGCTTTCTTT.

Only a few counts were recorded for this clone. The chain uses TRBV9 and TRBJ2-1; 7 bases map to TRBD2. With 0 bases clipped from V and 6 bases from J, the junction kept 9 bases outside the gene matches. The CDR3 extends over 16 amino acids. Per germline, CDR1 SGDLS and CDR2 YYNGEE. CDR3 nucleotides: TGTGCCAGCAGCGTAGCTGGAAGCGGGGAGGCCAATGAGCAGTTCTTC. As protein: CASSVAGSGEANEQFF.

The chain is built from TRBV5-4 and TRBJ2-7; perhaps D is TRBD1 or TRBD2 (8 bases each). The germline V gene encodes CDR1 SGHNT and CDR2 YYREEE (reference sequence). Trimming shortened V by 3 bases and J by 4 bases, and 17 bases separated the two germline ends. The length of the CDR3 is 15 residues. The CDR3 spells CASSSGGTGHYEQYF. Written as DNA, the CDR3 is TGTGCCAGCAGCTCGGGGGGGACAGGACATTACGAGCAGTACTTC.

The chain uses TRBV21-1 and TRBJ2-3. TRBV21-1 is shown as a pseudogene. This CDR3 contains 11 residues. CDR3 nucleotide sequence: TGTGCCAGCAGCTTTGGTGCTACGCAGTATTTT. Translation gives CASSFGATQYF.

This clone was counted between two and nine times. For the CDR3, the DNA is TGTGCCAGTATTCAAGAGGGACAGGGCGGTGGCTACACCTTC. Translated: CASIQEGQGGGYTF. The chain employs TRBV19 and TRBJ1-2, with TRBD1 identical over 9 bases. Germline V gene sequence: CDR1 LNHDA, CDR2 SQIVND (reference sequence). The V and J ends lost 7 bases and 7 bases, in that order; junction bases with no gene match: 10. CDR3 size: 14 residues.

The chain joins TRBV5-1 to TRBJ2-6; perhaps D is TRBD1 or TRBD2 (6 bases each). CDR1 and CDR2 (germline): SGHRS, YFSETQ. CDR3 size: 16 residues. Trimming took 0 bases from V and 4 from J, leaving 11 bases between them. CDR3 protein: CASSLVGGHGANVLTF. The DNA for the CDR3 is TGCGCCAGCAGCTTGGTTGGGGGGCACGGGGCCAACGTCCTGACTTTC.